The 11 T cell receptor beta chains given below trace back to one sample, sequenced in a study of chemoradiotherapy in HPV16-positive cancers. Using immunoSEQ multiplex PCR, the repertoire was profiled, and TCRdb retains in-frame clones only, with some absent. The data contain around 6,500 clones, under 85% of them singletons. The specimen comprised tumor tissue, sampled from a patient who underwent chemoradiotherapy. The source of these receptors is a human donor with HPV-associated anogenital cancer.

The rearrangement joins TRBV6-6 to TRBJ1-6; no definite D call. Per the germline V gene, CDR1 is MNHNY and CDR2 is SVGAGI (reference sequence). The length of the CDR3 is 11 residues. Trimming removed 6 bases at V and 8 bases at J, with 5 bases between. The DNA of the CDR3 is TGTGCCAGCAGGGACGATTCACCCCTCCACTTT. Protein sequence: CASRDDSPLHF.

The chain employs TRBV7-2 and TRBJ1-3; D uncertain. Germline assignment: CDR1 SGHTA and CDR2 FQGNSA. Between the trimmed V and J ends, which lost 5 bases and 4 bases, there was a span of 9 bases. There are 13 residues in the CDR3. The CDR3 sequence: CASSPQGGNTIYF. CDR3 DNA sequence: TGTGCCAGCAGCCCCCAAGGCGGAAACACCATATATTTT. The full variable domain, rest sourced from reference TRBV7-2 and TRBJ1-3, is GAGVSQSPSNKVTEKGKDVELRCDPISGHTALYWYRQSLGQGLEFLIYFQGNSAPDKSGLPSDRFSAERTGGSVSTLTIQRTQQEDSAVYLCASSPQGGNTIYFGEGSWLTVV.

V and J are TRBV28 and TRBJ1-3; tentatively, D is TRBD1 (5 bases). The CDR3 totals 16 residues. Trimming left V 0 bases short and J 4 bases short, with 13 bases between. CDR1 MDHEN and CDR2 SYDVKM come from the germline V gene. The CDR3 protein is CASSLWKGAVGNTIYF. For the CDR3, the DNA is TGTGCCAGCAGTTTATGGAAAGGGGCGGTAGGAAACACCATATATTTT.

CDR3 sequence: CAISAASTNEKLFF. CDR3 sequence (DNA): TGTGCCATCAGTGCGGCCTCAACTAATGAAAAACTGTTTTTT. This chain connects TRBV10-3 to TRBJ1-4; D gene ambiguous. Between the trimmed V and J ends, which lost 4 bases and 0 bases, there was a span of 6 bases. There are 14 residues in the CDR3. In germline, CDR1 is ENHRY, CDR2 SYGVKD.

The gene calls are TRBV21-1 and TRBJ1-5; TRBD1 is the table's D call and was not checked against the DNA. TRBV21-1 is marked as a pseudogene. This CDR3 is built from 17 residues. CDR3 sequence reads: CASSKILGQGMWQPQHF. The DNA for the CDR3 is TGTGCCAGCAGCAAAATATTGGGGCAGGGTATGTGGCAGCCCCAGCATTTT.

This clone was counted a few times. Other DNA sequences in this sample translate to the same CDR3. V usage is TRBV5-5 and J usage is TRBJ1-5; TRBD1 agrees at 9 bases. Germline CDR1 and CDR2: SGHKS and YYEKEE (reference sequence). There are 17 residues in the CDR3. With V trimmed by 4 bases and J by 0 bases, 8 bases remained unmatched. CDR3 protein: CASSAGTGSYSNQPQHF. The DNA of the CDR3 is TGTGCCAGCAGCGCTGGGACAGGGAGTTATAGCAATCAGCCCCAGCATTTT.

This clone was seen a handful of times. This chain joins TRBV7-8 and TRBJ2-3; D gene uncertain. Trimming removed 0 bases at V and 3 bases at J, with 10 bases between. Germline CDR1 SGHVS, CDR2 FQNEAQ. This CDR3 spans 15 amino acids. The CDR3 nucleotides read TGTGCCAGCAGCTTAGCGCTGTCCGGGACAGATACGCAGTATTTT. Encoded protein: CASSLALSGTDTQYF.

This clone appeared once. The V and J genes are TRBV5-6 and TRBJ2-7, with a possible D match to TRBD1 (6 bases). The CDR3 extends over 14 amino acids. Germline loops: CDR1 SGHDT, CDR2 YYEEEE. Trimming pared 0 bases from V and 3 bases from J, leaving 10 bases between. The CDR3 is CASSLVGTNYEQYF. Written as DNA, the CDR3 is TGTGCCAGCAGCTTGGTAGGGACAAACTACGAGCAGTACTTC.

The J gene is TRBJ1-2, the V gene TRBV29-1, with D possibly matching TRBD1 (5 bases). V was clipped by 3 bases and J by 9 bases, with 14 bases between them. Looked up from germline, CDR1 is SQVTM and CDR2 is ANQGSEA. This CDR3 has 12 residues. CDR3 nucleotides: TGCAGCGTTGACCGGACAAGGAGAAGCTACACCTTC. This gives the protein CSVDRTRRSYTF. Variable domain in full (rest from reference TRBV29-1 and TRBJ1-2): SAVISQKPSRDICQRGTSLTIQCQVDSQVTMMFWYRQQPGQSLTLIATANQGSEATYESGFVIDKFPISRPNLTFSTLTVSNMSPEDSSIYLCSVDRTRRSYTFGSGTRLTVV.

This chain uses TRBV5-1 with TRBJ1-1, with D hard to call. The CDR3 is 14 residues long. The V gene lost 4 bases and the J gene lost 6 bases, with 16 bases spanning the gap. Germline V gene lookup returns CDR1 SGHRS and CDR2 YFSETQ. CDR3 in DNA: TGCGCCAGCAGCCCACAACGGGTTTTGGCTGAAGCTTTCTTT. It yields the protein CASSPQRVLAEAFF. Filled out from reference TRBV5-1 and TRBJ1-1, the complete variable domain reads KAGVTQTPRYLIKTRGQQVTLSCSPISGHRSVSWYQQTPGQGLQFLFEYFSETQRNKGNFPGRFSGRQFSNSRSEMNVSTLELGDSALYLCASSPQRVLAEAFFGQGTRLTVV.

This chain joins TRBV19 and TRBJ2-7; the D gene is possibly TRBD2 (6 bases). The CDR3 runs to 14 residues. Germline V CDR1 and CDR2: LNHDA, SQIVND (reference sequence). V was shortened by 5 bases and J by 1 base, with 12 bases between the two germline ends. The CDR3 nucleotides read TGTGCCAGTAGTGGGGACCTAGCGTCCTACGAGCAGTACTTC. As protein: CASSGDLASYEQYF.